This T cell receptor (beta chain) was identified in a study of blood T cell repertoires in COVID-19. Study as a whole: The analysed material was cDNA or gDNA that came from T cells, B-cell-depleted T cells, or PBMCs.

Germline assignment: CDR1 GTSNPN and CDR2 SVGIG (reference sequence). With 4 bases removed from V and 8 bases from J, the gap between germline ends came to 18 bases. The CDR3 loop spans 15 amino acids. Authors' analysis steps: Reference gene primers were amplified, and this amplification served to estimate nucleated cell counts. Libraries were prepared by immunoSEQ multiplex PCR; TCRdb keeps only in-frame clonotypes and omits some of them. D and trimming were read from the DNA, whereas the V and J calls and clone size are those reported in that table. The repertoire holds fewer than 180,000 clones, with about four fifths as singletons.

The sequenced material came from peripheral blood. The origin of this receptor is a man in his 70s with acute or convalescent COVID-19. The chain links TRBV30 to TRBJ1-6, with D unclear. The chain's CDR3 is CAWNAPVAGDSPLHF. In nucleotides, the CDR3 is TGTGCCTGGAACGCGCCGGTAGCCGGGGATTCACCCCTCCACTTT.